The clone carrying this TCR beta chain occurred many times. TCRdb re-clonotyped the PCR reads through MiXCR. The sample holds some 26,000 clones, less than 4% seen once. This record belongs to a study of metastatic and nonmetastatic thyroid tumors. Thyroid surgery was preceded by no treatment in any patient. In germline, CDR1 is LGHDT, CDR2 YNNKEL (reference sequence). The V and J ends lost 6 bases and 5 bases, in that order; junction bases with no gene match: 4. This CDR3 is built from 14 residues. The chain employs TRBV3-1 and TRBJ2-5; 12 nucleotides agree with TRBD1. The material sequenced was blood. This TCR was sampled from a male donor with papillary thyroid cancer or a benign thyroid nodule (not recorded which). Some clones in this sample may be carry-over from other donors' samples. DNA of the CDR3: TGTGCCAGCAGATCCGGGACAGGGGGCGAGACCCAGTACTTC. Its translation: CASRSGTGGETQYF.